A selection of T cell receptor beta chains follows, all from one sample in a study of CD8 T cells in ankylosing spondylitis. TCRdb re-analysed the 5' RACE reads in MiXCR, keeping a single row per CDR3 protein. The data contain 250,000 to 300,000 distinct CDR3 sequences, 15% to 20% of them singletons. The source material was blood, either unsorted or a sorted T cell fraction (not recorded which). The receptors were gathered from a male donor with ankylosing spondylitis or in good health (not recorded which). Each CDR3 is given with its conserved first and last residue. A D gene is named only where the DNA matches it firmly. Clone size, where shown, is once, few, many, or a class for clones that have expanded.

cdr3_nt: TGTGCCAGCAGTTACCCCAAGAGCGGGACCCCCGCCGGGGAGCTGTTTTTT
cdr3_aa: CASSYPKSGTPAGELFF
v_call: TRBV6-2/TRBV6-3
j_call: TRBJ2-2
d_call: TRBD2
clone_size: once

cdr3_nt: TGTGCCAGTAGTATAGTTCGGCTAGCGGGATTCGATGAGCAGTTCTTC
cdr3_aa: CASSIVRLAGFDEQFF
v_call: TRBV19
j_call: TRBJ2-1
d_call: TRBD2
clone_size: few

cdr3_nt: TGTGCCAGCAGCCCGGGAGTACCTAATTCACCCCTCCACTTT
cdr3_aa: CASSPGVPNSPLHF
v_call: TRBV9
j_call: TRBJ1-6
d_call: NA
clone_size: NA

cdr3_nt: TGTGCCAGCAGTTTATCAGGGCCCCGCGGACAGCCCCAGCATTTT
cdr3_aa: CASSLSGPRGQPQHF
v_call: TRBV28
j_call: TRBJ1-5
d_call: NA
clone_size: NA

cdr3_nt: TGTACCAGCAGTGACGGGTGGTCACCCCTCCACTTT
cdr3_aa: CTSSDGWSPLHF
v_call: TRBV6-4
j_call: TRBJ1-6
d_call: NA
clone_size: NA

cdr3_nt: TGTGCCAGCAGTGGACAGGGGAGGCCCGGGGAGCTGTTTTTT
cdr3_aa: CASSGQGRPGELFF
v_call: TRBV12-3/TRBV12-4
j_call: TRBJ2-2
d_call: TRBD1
clone_size: few

cdr3_nt: TGTGCCAGCAGCTGGGACCCGAACACTGAAGCTTTCTTT
cdr3_aa: CASSWDPNTEAFF
v_call: TRBV7-9
j_call: TRBJ1-1
d_call: NA
clone_size: NA

cdr3_nt: TGTGCCACCAGCAGAGATCGCGGGGCTCGTGCTAACTATGGCTACACCTTC
cdr3_aa: CATSRDRGARANYGYTF
v_call: TRBV15
j_call: TRBJ1-2
d_call: NA
clone_size: few

cdr3_nt: TGTGCCAGCAGTTTCGGTCATGAGCAGTTCTTC
cdr3_aa: CASSFGHEQFF
v_call: TRBV12-3/TRBV12-4
j_call: TRBJ2-1
d_call: NA
clone_size: few

cdr3_nt: TGCGCCAGCAGCGGGGACGGGAGCCACACAGATACGCAGTATTTT
cdr3_aa: CASSGDGSHTDTQYF
v_call: TRBV5-1
j_call: TRBJ2-3
d_call: NA
clone_size: NA

cdr3_nt: TGCGCCAGCAGCTTGGAGGGGCAGGGCGGAGGGCCCCTCCACTTT
cdr3_aa: CASSLEGQGGGPLHF
v_call: TRBV5-1
j_call: TRBJ1-6
d_call: NA
clone_size: NA

cdr3_nt: TGTGCCAGTAGCCAGGGGGCTTTGGAAAAACTGTTTTTT
cdr3_aa: CASSQGALEKLFF
v_call: TRBV28
j_call: TRBJ1-4
d_call: TRBD1
clone_size: once

cdr3_nt: TGCAGTGGCACAGATACGCAGTATTTT
cdr3_aa: CSGTDTQYF
v_call: TRBV20-1
j_call: TRBJ2-3
d_call: NA
clone_size: few

cdr3_nt: TGTGCCAGCCAGACTGACTCCTACAATGAGCAGTTCTTC
cdr3_aa: CASQTDSYNEQFF
v_call: TRBV12-3/TRBV12-4
j_call: TRBJ2-1
d_call: NA
clone_size: few

cdr3_nt: TGTGCCAGCAGCTTGAGCCTGATGGAGACCCAGTACTTC
cdr3_aa: CASSLSLMETQYF
v_call: TRBV5-6
j_call: TRBJ2-5
d_call: NA
clone_size: NA

cdr3_nt: TGTGCCAGCAGCGTATCAGCGACCGCCAATCAGCCCCAGCATTTT
cdr3_aa: CASSVSATANQPQHF
v_call: TRBV9
j_call: TRBJ1-5
d_call: NA
clone_size: NA

cdr3_nt: TGTGCCAGCAGTGCTCTGGCCCCCTATGGCTACACCTTC
cdr3_aa: CASSALAPYGYTF
v_call: TRBV2
j_call: TRBJ1-2
d_call: NA
clone_size: few

cdr3_nt: TGCGCCAGCAGCTTAAGCCCAGGACAGGGTGAAAAACTGTTTTTT
cdr3_aa: CASSLSPGQGEKLFF
v_call: TRBV5-1
j_call: TRBJ1-4
d_call: TRBD1
clone_size: few

cdr3_nt: TGCGCCAGCAGCTTGGGATCCGGGGGCGGTTTGATTACAGATACGCAGTATTTT
cdr3_aa: CASSLGSGGGLITDTQYF
v_call: TRBV5-1
j_call: TRBJ2-3
d_call: NA
clone_size: many

cdr3_nt: TGCGCCAGCAGCTCGGGACTAGCCGTTTTCAATGAGCAGTTCTTC
cdr3_aa: CASSSGLAVFNEQFF
v_call: TRBV5-1
j_call: TRBJ2-1
d_call: TRBD2
clone_size: NA

cdr3_nt: TGTGCCAGCAGCTTGTCGACAGCTCAAGAGACCCAGTACTTC
cdr3_aa: CASSLSTAQETQYF
v_call: TRBV7-8
j_call: TRBJ2-5
d_call: NA
clone_size: few

cdr3_nt: TGCAGTGCTAGTGCAGGGGGAAGTAGGACCCAGTACTTC
cdr3_aa: CSASAGGSRTQYF
v_call: TRBV20-1
j_call: TRBJ2-5
d_call: TRBD1
clone_size: few

cdr3_nt: TGCAGCTTCATTCCCCAGACCGCCTACAATGAGCAGTTCTTC
cdr3_aa: CSFIPQTAYNEQFF
v_call: TRBV29-1
j_call: TRBJ2-1
d_call: NA
clone_size: few

cdr3_nt: TGTGCCACCAGCGGGACTCCAGACCCTGAGCAGTTCTTC
cdr3_aa: CATSGTPDPEQFF
v_call: TRBV6-1
j_call: TRBJ2-1
d_call: TRBD2
clone_size: NA

cdr3_nt: TGCAGCGTTATGGGACAGGGCACAGATACGCAGTATTTT
cdr3_aa: CSVMGQGTDTQYF
v_call: TRBV29-1
j_call: TRBJ2-3
d_call: TRBD1
clone_size: many

cdr3_nt: TGTGCCAGCAGTCCACAGGGGTTGCGGGAGACCCAGTACTTC
cdr3_aa: CASSPQGLRETQYF
v_call: TRBV27
j_call: TRBJ2-5
d_call: TRBD1
clone_size: few

cdr3_nt: TGCAGCGTTTCGCCGGGACTAAAGAATACCGGGGAGCTGTTTTTT
cdr3_aa: CSVSPGLKNTGELFF
v_call: TRBV20-1
j_call: TRBJ2-2
d_call: TRBD2
clone_size: NA

cdr3_nt: TGTGCCAGCAGCGTAGTGACCTCTGGACGGGGGGATGAGCAGTTCTTC
cdr3_aa: CASSVVTSGRGDEQFF
v_call: TRBV9
j_call: TRBJ2-1
d_call: TRBD2
clone_size: few

cdr3_nt: TGCAGTGCTAGGGAAATAGCCAAAAACATTCAGTACTTC
cdr3_aa: CSAREIAKNIQYF
v_call: TRBV20-1
j_call: TRBJ2-4
d_call: NA
clone_size: NA

cdr3_nt: TGCGCCAGCAGACCTGCTCTCTCTGGGGCCAACGTCCTGACTTTC
cdr3_aa: CASRPALSGANVLTF
v_call: TRBV5-1
j_call: TRBJ2-6
d_call: NA
clone_size: few

cdr3_nt: TGCAGTGCTAGGGGGGGGGCGCGCACTGAAGCTTTCTTT
cdr3_aa: CSARGGARTEAFF
v_call: TRBV20-1
j_call: TRBJ1-1
d_call: NA
clone_size: few

cdr3_nt: TGTGCCAGCAACACCGGGACAGGGGAATACAATGAGCAGTTCTTC
cdr3_aa: CASNTGTGEYNEQFF
v_call: TRBV27
j_call: TRBJ2-1
d_call: TRBD1
clone_size: NA

cdr3_nt: TGTGCCACCAGCAGCGGACAGGCAAACACCGGGGAGCTGTTTTTT
cdr3_aa: CATSSGQANTGELFF
v_call: TRBV15
j_call: TRBJ2-2
d_call: TRBD1
clone_size: NA

cdr3_nt: TGCGCCAGCAGCTTGGCCGACAGTGATACGCAGTATTTT
cdr3_aa: CASSLADSDTQYF
v_call: TRBV5-1
j_call: TRBJ2-3
d_call: NA
clone_size: few

cdr3_nt: TGCAGTGCTCCGGGACGTGAGCAGTATTTT
cdr3_aa: CSAPGREQYF
v_call: TRBV20-1
j_call: TRBJ2-3
d_call: NA
clone_size: many

cdr3_nt: TGTGCCAGCAGTGAAGATAGGGTCCAGCCCCAGCATTTT
cdr3_aa: CASSEDRVQPQHF
v_call: TRBV6-1
j_call: TRBJ1-5
d_call: NA
clone_size: NA

cdr3_nt: TGTGCCAGCAGTGGCTCTTTCCGGGGCGCCCGGGAAAAACTGTTTTTT
cdr3_aa: CASSGSFRGAREKLFF
v_call: TRBV12-3/TRBV12-4
j_call: TRBJ1-4
d_call: NA
clone_size: few

cdr3_nt: TGTGCCAGCAGTATGACCGGAGGCGGGGAGCTGTTTTTT
cdr3_aa: CASSMTGGGELFF
v_call: TRBV6-1
j_call: TRBJ2-2
d_call: NA
clone_size: NA

cdr3_nt: TGTGCCAGCAGTTGGGACAGGGGGCGTCTTGGGGCCAACGTCCTGACTTTC
cdr3_aa: CASSWDRGRLGANVLTF
v_call: TRBV28
j_call: TRBJ2-6
d_call: TRBD1
clone_size: few

cdr3_nt: TGTGCCACCAGCAGGCCCCTGGGGGAGACCCAGTACTTC
cdr3_aa: CATSRPLGETQYF
v_call: TRBV15
j_call: TRBJ2-5
d_call: NA
clone_size: NA

cdr3_nt: TGTGCCAGCAGCGACCCACAGTCTACGCAGTATTTT
cdr3_aa: CASSDPQSTQYF
v_call: TRBV7-6
j_call: TRBJ2-3
d_call: NA
clone_size: NA

cdr3_nt: TGTGCCAGCAGTTTATCCCTTGACAGGACTCTTAACACTGAAGCTTTCTTT
cdr3_aa: CASSLSLDRTLNTEAFF
v_call: TRBV28
j_call: TRBJ1-1
d_call: NA
clone_size: few

cdr3_nt: TGTGCCAGCAGCTTGTTTGGGGGCGGGGAAAAAGAGACCCAGTACTTC
cdr3_aa: CASSLFGGGEKETQYF
v_call: TRBV5-6
j_call: TRBJ2-5
d_call: NA
clone_size: NA

cdr3_nt: TGTGCCAGCAGATTCTCCGGGACAGGGATTAACTATGGCTACACCTTC
cdr3_aa: CASRFSGTGINYGYTF
v_call: TRBV27
j_call: TRBJ1-2
d_call: TRBD1
clone_size: NA

cdr3_nt: TGTGCCACCAGTGATTCCCCCTATCCAGATACGCAGTATTTT
cdr3_aa: CATSDSPYPDTQYF
v_call: TRBV24-1
j_call: TRBJ2-3
d_call: NA
clone_size: few

cdr3_nt: TGTGCCTGCCGTGTGGGACAGGGGCCCATAAGTGACGGCTACACCTTC
cdr3_aa: CACRVGQGPISDGYTF
v_call: TRBV2
j_call: TRBJ1-2
d_call: TRBD1
clone_size: NA

cdr3_nt: TGCAGCGTGGGGACAGGGCCGAATGGCTACACCTTC
cdr3_aa: CSVGTGPNGYTF
v_call: TRBV29-1
j_call: TRBJ1-2
d_call: TRBD1
clone_size: few

cdr3_nt: TGCGCCAGCAGAACCGGGATTAACCAAGAGACCCAGTACTTC
cdr3_aa: CASRTGINQETQYF
v_call: TRBV5-1
j_call: TRBJ2-5
d_call: NA
clone_size: NA

cdr3_nt: TGTGCCAGCAGCTCCCGCGGTCGACAGGGGATGAGCTCCTACAATGAGCAGTTCTTC
cdr3_aa: CASSSRGRQGMSSYNEQFF
v_call: TRBV11-2
j_call: TRBJ2-1
d_call: TRBD1
clone_size: few

cdr3_nt: TGTGCCAACAGTTCCCTAGGAGATACGCAGTATTTT
cdr3_aa: CANSSLGDTQYF
v_call: TRBV27
j_call: TRBJ2-3
d_call: NA
clone_size: NA

cdr3_nt: TGTGCCAGCTCCCCCGTCGCCAGCTCTGGAAACACCATATATTTT
cdr3_aa: CASSPVASSGNTIYF
v_call: TRBV19
j_call: TRBJ1-3
d_call: NA
clone_size: NA